These T cell receptor beta chains were read from a single sample in a study of shared clonotypes between healthy human individuals. Generated by immunoSEQ multiplex PCR, the TCRdb table keeps only in-frame clones and is missing some. Seen here are under 1,100,000 clones, approximately 78% observed once, and the top ten hold more than 0.55%. The sequenced sample was memory CD4+ T cells from PBMCs. These receptor sequences come from a man aged 18 to 35 in good health. Some clones in this sample may be carry-over from other donors' samples. CDR3s include the opening cysteine and the closing phenylalanine or tryptophan. Fields, in order: D gene, clone size, V gene, J gene, CDR3 length, CDR3 protein, CDR3 DNA. D genes are given only for firm matches. The size entry is marked missing in some rows and otherwise reads once, few, many or a size class.

D: .; size: once; V: TRBV6-6; J: TRBJ1-2; length: 14; CDR3: CASSYSKEILGYTF; DNA: TGTGCCAGCAGTTACTCGAAGGAGATTCTGGGCTACACCTTC
D: TRBD1; size: .; V: TRBV4-1; J: TRBJ2-7; length: 16; CDR3: CASSQDPRDSSYEQYF; DNA: TGCGCCAGCAGCCAAGATCCTCGGGACAGCTCCTACGAGCAGTACTTC
D: .; size: .; V: TRBV6-1; J: TRBJ1-2; length: 16; CDR3: CASSDPDSRRNYGYTF; DNA: TGTGCCAGCAGTGATCCGGACAGCCGAAGAAACTATGGCTACACCTTC
D: TRBD2; size: .; V: TRBV11-3; J: TRBJ2-3; length: 14; CDR3: CASSSGLAGDTQYF; DNA: TGTGCCAGCAGCTCCGGACTAGCCGGAGATACGCAGTATTTT
D: .; size: once; V: TRBV5-4; J: TRBJ1-4; length: 11; CDR3: CASSFGEKLFF; DNA: TGTGCCAGCAGCTTCGGGGAAAAACTGTTTTTT
D: .; size: .; V: TRBV2; J: TRBJ2-3; length: 13; CDR3: CASSARPTDTQYF; DNA: TGTGCCAGCAGTGCGAGGCCCACAGATACGCAGTATTTT
D: .; size: once; V: TRBV15; J: TRBJ1-2; length: 20; CDR3: CATSRDISGRVRGFGYGYTF; DNA: TGTGCCACCAGCAGAGATATTTCGGGCAGGGTAAGGGGCTTTGGCTATGGCTACACCTTC
D: .; size: .; V: TRBV5-4; J: TRBJ1-4; length: 15; CDR3: CASSVRRGRNEKLFF; DNA: TGTGCCAGCAGCGTACGCAGGGGAAGGAATGAAAAACTGTTTTTT
D: .; size: .; V: TRBV28; J: TRBJ2-1; length: 14; CDR3: CASCGAGRYNEQFF; DNA: TGTGCCAGCTGCGGGGCGGGGAGATACAATGAGCAGTTCTTC
D: TRBD1; size: .; V: TRBV7-2; J: TRBJ2-2; length: 15; CDR3: CASSTNRGNTGELFF; DNA: TGTGCCAGCAGCACCAACAGGGGGAACACCGGGGAGCTGTTTTTT
D: .; size: .; V: TRBV7-6; J: TRBJ2-5; length: 13; CDR3: CASSTLLQETQYF; DNA: TGTGCCAGCAGCACCCTCCTCCAAGAGACCCAGTACTTC
D: .; size: .; V: TRBV2; J: TRBJ1-1; length: 13; CDR3: CASTPDPNTEAFF; DNA: TGTGCCAGCACCCCCGACCCGAACACTGAAGCTTTCTTT
D: .; size: .; V: TRBV30; J: TRBJ2-3; length: 16; CDR3: CAWSVTRDATRGTQYF; DNA: TGTGCCTGGAGTGTAACCAGGGACGCTACCCGTGGGACGCAGTATTTT
D: TRBD2; size: .; V: TRBV28; J: TRBJ2-1; length: 15; CDR3: CASRPGLAGNNEQFF; DNA: TGTGCCAGCAGGCCGGGACTAGCGGGGAACAATGAGCAGTTCTTC
D: .; size: few; V: TRBV4-2; J: TRBJ1-2; length: 14; CDR3: CASSQGGEAYGYTF; DNA: TGTGCCAGCAGCCAGGGGGGTGAGGCCTATGGCTACACCTTC
D: .; size: .; V: TRBV28; J: TRBJ2-7; length: 11; CDR3: CASSSPYEQYF; DNA: TGTGCCAGCAGTTCCCCCTACGAGCAGTACTTC
D: TRBD1; size: .; V: TRBV5-4; J: TRBJ2-7; length: 14; CDR3: CASSTGQGVREQYF; DNA: TGTGCCAGCAGCACCGGGCAGGGGGTTCGCGAGCAGTACTTC
D: TRBD2; size: .; V: TRBV27; J: TRBJ2-7; length: 19; CDR3: CASSLSGTSGRPLLNEQYF; DNA: TGTGCCAGCAGTTTATCCGGGACTAGCGGGAGGCCTTTACTAAACGAGCAGTACTTC
D: .; size: .; V: TRBV7-2; J: TRBJ2-3; length: 14; CDR3: CASSLSASTDTQYF; DNA: TGTGCCAGCAGCTTATCAGCAAGCACAGATACGCAGTATTTT
D: TRBD1; size: .; V: TRBV11-2; J: TRBJ2-2; length: 15; CDR3: CASSPNPDRAGELFF; DNA: TGTGCCAGCAGCCCCAATCCGGACAGGGCCGGGGAGCTGTTTTTT
D: TRBD1; size: .; V: TRBV6-1; J: TRBJ1-2; length: 15; CDR3: CASSGSTGSNYGYTF; DNA: TGTGCCAGCAGTGGATCGACAGGGAGTAACTATGGCTACACCTTC
D: .; size: .; V: TRBV7-2; J: TRBJ2-4; length: 13; CDR3: CASSFSALDIQYF; DNA: TGTGCCAGCAGCTTTTCGGCTTTGGACATTCAGTACTTC
D: .; size: many; V: TRBV4-2; J: TRBJ1-1; length: 15; CDR3: CASSQVGSRGAEAFF; DNA: TGTGCCAGCAGCCAAGTGGGGAGCAGGGGTGCTGAAGCTTTCTTT
D: .; size: .; V: TRBV5-4; J: TRBJ2-3; length: 15; CDR3: CASSPASNFGYTQYF; DNA: TGTGCCAGCAGCCCCGCCTCCAACTTCGGATATACGCAGTATTTT
D: .; size: .; V: TRBV6-5; J: TRBJ1-3; length: 15; CDR3: CASSPEGTTGNTIYF; DNA: TGTGCCAGCAGTCCGGAGGGAACTACTGGAAACACCATATATTTT
D: .; size: .; V: TRBV15; J: TRBJ1-5; length: 15; CDR3: CATRNHRESNQPQHF; DNA: TGTGCCACCAGAAACCACAGGGAAAGCAATCAGCCCCAGCATTTT
D: TRBD1; size: .; V: TRBV11-2; J: TRBJ2-7; length: 14; CDR3: CASSFYGTGGEQYF; DNA: TGTGCCAGCAGCTTTTACGGGACAGGGGGCGAGCAGTACTTC
D: TRBD1; size: once; V: TRBV27; J: TRBJ2-7; length: 14; CDR3: CASSLIRGPGEQYF; DNA: TGTGCCAGCAGCCTTATCAGGGGGCCTGGGGAGCAGTACTTC
D: TRBD1; size: .; V: TRBV6-6; J: TRBJ2-7; length: 14; CDR3: CASSADRDFHEQYF; DNA: TGTGCCAGCAGTGCCGACAGGGATTTCCACGAGCAGTACTTC
D: .; size: .; V: TRBV5-4; J: TRBJ2-7; length: 14; CDR3: CASSLMGSVYEQYF; DNA: TGTGCCAGCAGCTTGATGGGTAGCGTCTACGAGCAGTACTTC
D: TRBD1; size: .; V: TRBV29-1; J: TRBJ1-5; length: 14; CDR3: CSVGGQLSNQPQHF; DNA: TGCAGCGTTGGGGGACAGCTTAGCAATCAGCCCCAGCATTTT
D: .; size: .; V: TRBV5-1; J: TRBJ1-5; length: 16; CDR3: CASSLEGRGGNQPQHF; DNA: TGCGCCAGCAGCTTGGAAGGCAGGGGAGGCAATCAGCCCCAGCATTTT
D: .; size: .; V: TRBV7-8; J: TRBJ2-5; length: 15; CDR3: CASSPYRPMQETQYF; DNA: TGTGCCAGCAGCCCATACCGCCCCATGCAAGAGACCCAGTACTTC
D: TRBD2; size: .; V: TRBV11-2; J: TRBJ2-1; length: 14; CDR3: CASSLDGLANEQFF; DNA: TGTGCCAGCAGCTTAGACGGACTAGCCAATGAGCAGTTCTTC